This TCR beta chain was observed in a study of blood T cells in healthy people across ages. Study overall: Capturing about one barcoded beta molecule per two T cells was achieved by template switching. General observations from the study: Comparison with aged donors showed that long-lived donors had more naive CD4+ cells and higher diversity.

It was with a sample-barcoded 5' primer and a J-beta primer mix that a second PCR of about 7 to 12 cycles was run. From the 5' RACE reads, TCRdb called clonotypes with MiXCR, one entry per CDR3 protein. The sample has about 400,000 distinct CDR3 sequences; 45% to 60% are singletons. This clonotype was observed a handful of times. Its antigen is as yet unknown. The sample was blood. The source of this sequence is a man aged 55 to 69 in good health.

The CDR3 sequence is CASTLKGQHYEQYF. The CDR3 DNA follows: TGTGCCAGCACCCTGAAGGGACAGCACTACGAGCAGTACTTC. The chain carries TRBV7-9 and TRBJ2-7; 7 bases map to TRBD1. V shed 7 bases, J shed 3 bases, and the junction held 9 bases outside the gene matches. Germline loops: CDR1 SEHNR, CDR2 FQNEAQ (reference sequence). CDR3 length: 14 residues. Filled out from reference TRBV7-9 and TRBJ2-7, the complete variable domain reads DTGVSQNPRHKITKRGQNVTFRCDPISEHNRLYWYRQTLGQGPEFLTYFQNEAQLEKSRLLSDRFSAERPKGSFSTLEIQRTEQGDSAMYLCASTLKGQHYEQYFGPGTRLTVT.